This T cell receptor beta chain is from a study of blood T cell repertoires in COVID-19. As for the study in general: Acute and convalescent COVID-19 samples came from the United States, Italy and Spain. T cells, B-cell-depleted T cells, or PBMCs provided the cDNA or gDNA that served as material.

The trim removed 5 bases at V and 7 bases at J, leaving 7 bases unmatched. Germline V gene data show CDR1 as LGHDT and CDR2 as YNNKEL (reference sequence). The CDR3 spans 15 residues. This clone was seen once. Authors' analysis steps: For nucleated cells, counts were estimated from reference gene primer amplification. Clones were read by immunoSEQ multiplex PCR, and TCRdb kept only the in-frame ones, dropping some. V, J and clone size reflect that table, while D and trimming were determined from the DNA. Seen here are approximately 500,000 clones, 85% to 90% observed once, and the top ten hold 0.75% to 0.9%. Seattle's cohort entered during active infection and was followed longitudinally.

Sequences were obtained from peripheral blood. The chain recombines TRBV3-1 (or the pseudogene TRBV3-2) with TRBJ2-3; 12 positions match TRBD2. The sequence came from a man younger than 35 with COVID-19, enrolled during active disease. CDR3: CASSEGLAGGHTQYF. The CDR3 nucleotides read TGTGCCAGCAGCGAAGGCCTAGCGGGGGGGCATACGCAGTATTTT.